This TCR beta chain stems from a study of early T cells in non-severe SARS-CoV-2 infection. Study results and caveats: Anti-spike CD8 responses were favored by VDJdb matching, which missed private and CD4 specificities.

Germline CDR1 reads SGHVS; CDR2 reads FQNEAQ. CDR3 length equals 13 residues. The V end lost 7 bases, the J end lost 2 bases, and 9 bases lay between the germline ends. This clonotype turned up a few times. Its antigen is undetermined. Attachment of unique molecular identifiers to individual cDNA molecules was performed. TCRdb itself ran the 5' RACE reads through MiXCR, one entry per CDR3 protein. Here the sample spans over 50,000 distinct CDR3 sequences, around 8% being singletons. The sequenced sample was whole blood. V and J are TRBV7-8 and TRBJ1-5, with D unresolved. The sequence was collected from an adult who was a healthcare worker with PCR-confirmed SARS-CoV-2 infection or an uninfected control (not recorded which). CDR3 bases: TGTGCCAGCAACCGGGGAGGCAATCAGCCCCAGCATTTT. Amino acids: CASNRGGNQPQHF.